The 21 T cell receptor beta chains given below trace back to one sample, sequenced in a study of shared clonotypes between healthy human individuals. Sequenced by immunoSEQ multiplex PCR; TCRdb stores in-frame clones only, minus some. This table holds about 980,000 clones, less than 85% found once. Sequencing was performed on memory CD4+ T cells sorted from blood. Subset specified: CD45RA-negative fraction. The receptors were sampled from a man between 18 and 35 years old in good health.

This chain joins TRBV2 and TRBJ2-7, with D possibly TRBD1 on 5 matching bases. The CDR3 loop spans 14 amino acids. The germline V and J ends were trimmed by 7 bases and 2 bases, with 15 bases remaining between them. The germline V gene has CDR1 SNHLY and CDR2 FYNNEI. CDR3 nucleotides: TGTGCCAGCAAAGACCCAGGGCGCGCCTACGAGCAGTACTTC. This gives the protein CASKDPGRAYEQYF.

This clone was observed a single time. The rearrangement joins TRBV5-1 to TRBJ1-6, with D perhaps TRBD1 (5 bases). This CDR3 region has 15 residues. Germline V gene lookup returns CDR1 SGHRS and CDR2 YFSETQ. The V end was cut by 4 bases, the J end by 8 bases, with 16 bases between. The CDR3 DNA reads TGCGCCAGCAGCGTCGGCAGGGATTCGGATTCACCCCTCCACTTT. Translation gives CASSVGRDSDSPLHF. The variable domain in full, completed from reference TRBV5-1 and TRBJ1-6, reads KAGVTQTPRYLIKTRGQQVTLSCSPISGHRSVSWYQQTPGQGLQFLFEYFSETQRNKGNFPGRFSGRQFSNSRSEMNVSTLELGDSALYLCASSVGRDSDSPLHFGNGTRLTVT.

This chain connects TRBV6-1 to TRBJ2-5, with TRBD2 matching over 9 bases. The V gene's germline CDR1 is MNHNS and CDR2 SASEGT. This CDR3 has 14 residues. V lost 10 bases, J lost 5 bases, and 11 bases stayed unmatched. CDR3 in amino acids: CATSWRGGPETQYF. In DNA, the CDR3 is TGTGCCACCTCTTGGCGGGGGGGCCCTGAGACCCAGTACTTC.

J is TRBJ2-1 and V is TRBV7-9, with D possibly TRBD1 on 6 matching bases. The CDR3 has 15 amino acids. The germline gives CDR1 SEHNR, CDR2 FQNEAQ (reference sequence). Trimming took 2 bases from V and 7 from J, leaving 15 bases between them. The CDR3 reads CASSLSGGQGNEQFF. The DNA for the CDR3 is TGTGCCAGCAGCTTAAGTGGGGGCCAGGGGAATGAGCAGTTCTTC.

This clone was picked up one time. The chain uses TRBV4-2 and TRBJ2-2; unclear D gene. The germline V gene has CDR1 LGHNA and CDR2 YNFKEQ. Trimming shortened V by 4 bases and J by 6 bases, and 12 bases separated the two germline ends. The CDR3 totals 14 residues. The CDR3 is CASSPETVAGELFF. Written as DNA, the CDR3 is TGTGCCAGCAGCCCGGAGACGGTCGCCGGGGAGCTGTTTTTT.

The V and J genes are TRBV5-1 and TRBJ2-5, with a weak D call TRBD2 (6 bases). The CDR3 consists of 16 residues. Per germline, CDR1 SGHRS and CDR2 YFSETQ. V was shortened by 0 bases and J by 2 bases, with 14 bases between the two germline ends. Here the CDR3 reads CASSLGQGGPQETQYF. As DNA, the CDR3 is TGCGCCAGCAGCTTGGGTCAGGGAGGACCACAAGAGACCCAGTACTTC. Full variable domain (missing parts from reference TRBV5-1 and TRBJ2-5): KAGVTQTPRYLIKTRGQQVTLSCSPISGHRSVSWYQQTPGQGLQFLFEYFSETQRNKGNFPGRFSGRQFSNSRSEMNVSTLELGDSALYLCASSLGQGGPQETQYFGPGTRLLVL.

This chain uses TRBV6-1 with TRBJ2-2; no reliable D call. Germline CDR1 MNHNS, CDR2 SASEGT. Deletions cut 2 bases from V and 4 bases from J, with 11 bases between. CDR3 length: 15 amino acids. In DNA, the CDR3 is TGTGCCAGCAGTGAATATCGGACCGGCACCGGGGAGCTGTTTTTT. Protein product: CASSEYRTGTGELFF.

Concerning this clone itself: At one end the junction does not follow the germline gene, possibly because of a read error. V and J are TRBV7-7 and TRBJ2-7; possible D gene TRBD1, 5 bases. This CDR3 is 13 amino acids long. Germline CDR1 reads SSHAT; CDR2 reads FNYEAQ (reference sequence). CDR3: CASSSKQGYEQYF. The CDR3 DNA sequence: TGTGCTAGCAGCTCCAAGCAGGGCTACGAGCAGTACTTC.

The CDR3 loop is CASRSRGFPEAFF. CDR3 coding DNA: TGCGCCAGCAGGTCACGGGGGTTCCCTGAAGCTTTCTTT. This sequence joins TRBV5-1 and TRBJ1-1, with a weak D call TRBD1 (5 bases). Germline loops: CDR1 SGHRS, CDR2 YFSETQ. Trimming shortened V by 5 bases and J by 6 bases, and 14 bases separated the two germline ends. CDR3 length: 13 residues.

V gene TRBV7-3 combines with J gene TRBJ2-5; D call uncertain. V lost 3 bases and J lost 8, with 13 bases in between. The CDR3 is made up of 13 amino acids. In germline, CDR1 is SGHTA, CDR2 FQGTGA. The CDR3 loop reads CASSFGQGYTQYF. CDR3 nucleotides: TGTGCCAGCAGCTTTGGCCAAGGGTACACCCAGTACTTC.

The chain joins TRBV13 to TRBJ2-3; D is perhaps TRBD2 (6 bases). V lost 0 bases to trimming and J lost 0 bases, with 16 bases between them. The germline gives CDR1 PRHDT, CDR2 FYEKMQ (reference sequence). CDR3 length equals 18 residues. The CDR3 here is CASSLGRASDTSTDTQYF. In DNA form, the CDR3 reads TGTGCCAGCAGCTTAGGCCGGGCTAGCGATACTAGCACAGATACGCAGTATTTT.

This chain links TRBV18 with TRBJ2-5; 12 bases match TRBD1. Germline CDR1 is KGHSH and CDR2 is LQKENI. The CDR3 runs 15 residues. The ends lost 6 bases at V and 1 base at J; junction bases unmatched: 3. CDR3 in amino acids: CASSGQGALQETQYF. The CDR3 DNA reads TGTGCCAGCTCGGGACAGGGGGCCCTCCAAGAGACCCAGTACTTC. Drawing the rest from reference TRBV18 and TRBJ2-5, the complete variable domain is NAGVMQNPRHLVRRRGQEARLRCSPMKGHSHVYWYRQLPEEGLKFMVYLQKENIIDESGMPKERFSAEFPKEGPSILRIQQVVRGDSAAYFCASSGQGALQETQYFGPGTRLLVL.

Comments on this clone: The identical CDR3 is also encoded by other nucleotide sequences in the sample. The chain uses TRBV7-2 and TRBJ1-1; no reliable D call. The length of the CDR3 is 13 residues. The ends were cut back, 2 bases at V and 1 base at J, with 5 bases in the middle. From germline, CDR1 is SGHTA and CDR2 FQGNSA. The CDR3 region is CASSLKRNTEAFF. In DNA form, the CDR3 reads TGTGCCAGCAGCTTAAAGAGGAACACTGAAGCTTTCTTT.

DNA for the CDR3: TGCGCCAGCAGCTTGCCCGGGACTAGCGGGAACACCGGGGAGCTGTTTTTT. Translation gives CASSLPGTSGNTGELFF. The rearrangement uses TRBV5-1 and TRBJ2-2, with 11 bases identical to TRBD2. The germline V gene encodes CDR1 SGHRS and CDR2 YFSETQ. The length of the CDR3 is 17 residues. The trim removed 1 base at V and 1 base at J, leaving 3 bases unmatched.

The V call is TRBV10-3, the J call TRBJ1-3, with D possibly being TRBD1 (6 bases). Germline values: CDR1 ENHRY, CDR2 SYGVKD. V lost 11 bases to trimming and J lost 2 bases, with 16 bases between them. The CDR3 totals 14 residues. In DNA form, the CDR3 reads TGTGCCTCGGCGGACAGTTCCCCTGGAAACACCATATATTTT. Its protein product is CASADSSPGNTIYF.

This sequence joins TRBV7-2 and TRBJ2-1; D possibly corresponds to TRBD1 (6 bases). Germline V gene sequence: CDR1 SGHTA, CDR2 FQGNSA. V was pared by 6 bases and J by 9 bases, with 18 bases between. CDR3 length: 14 amino acids. In DNA form, the CDR3 reads TGTGCCAGCAGTACTGACTGGGGGCTCGGTGAGCAGTTCTTC. Protein product: CASSTDWGLGEQFF.

The chain carries TRBV5-6 and TRBJ1-2; D is unresolved. There are 14 residues in the CDR3. In germline, CDR1 is SGHDT, CDR2 YYEEEE. V was cut by 3 bases and J by 4 bases, with 13 bases left in between. This CDR3 reads CASSSFPSGYGYTF. CDR3 in DNA: TGTGCCAGCAGCTCCTTCCCATCTGGCTATGGCTACACCTTC.

The rearrangement links TRBV30 to TRBJ1-3, with D perhaps matching TRBD1 (6 bases). The CDR3 loop spans 14 amino acids. Deletions cut 5 bases from V and 0 bases from J, with 11 bases between. Germline CDR1 is GTSNPN and CDR2 is SVGIG (reference sequence). The CDR3 spells CAWGTRVSGNTIYF. CDR3 DNA sequence: TGTGCCTGGGGGACAAGGGTCTCTGGAAACACCATATATTTT.

This clone was detected a few times. The rearrangement joins TRBV4-3 to TRBJ1-2, with D maybe TRBD1 (5 bases). Per germline, CDR1 LGHNA and CDR2 YSLEER. Trimming removed 2 bases at V and 5 bases at J, with 24 bases between. CDR3 length equals 18 residues. The CDR3 protein is CASSQNTVSHRSLYGYTF. The CDR3 region has the DNA TGCGCCAGCAGCCAAAATACCGTTAGTCACAGGTCTCTTTATGGCTACACCTTC.

This clone was counted only a few times. The chain carries TRBV5-1 and TRBJ2-1, with 10 bases lining up with TRBD1. Germline lookup yields CDR1 SGHRS and CDR2 YFSETQ. The CDR3 has 21 amino acids. The trim removed 4 bases at V and 0 bases at J, leaving 19 bases unmatched. This CDR3 reads CASSLATGTGAYRSSYNEQFF. The CDR3 DNA sequence: TGCGCCAGCAGCCTCGCTACCGGGACAGGGGCCTACAGGAGCTCCTACAATGAGCAGTTCTTC. The variable domain in full, completed from reference TRBV5-1 and TRBJ2-1, reads KAGVTQTPRYLIKTRGQQVTLSCSPISGHRSVSWYQQTPGQGLQFLFEYFSETQRNKGNFPGRFSGRQFSNSRSEMNVSTLELGDSALYLCASSLATGTGAYRSSYNEQFFGPGTRLTVL.

The chain employs TRBV10-2 and TRBJ1-5; weak D call: TRBD1 (5 bases). Germline assignment: CDR1 WSHSY and CDR2 SAAADI. The CDR3 length is 14 residues. The ends were cut back, 3 bases at V and 6 bases at J, with 12 bases in the middle. The CDR3: CASSEKIGGQPQHF. CDR3 sequence (DNA): TGCGCCAGCAGTGAAAAAATCGGGGGTCAGCCCCAGCATTTT.